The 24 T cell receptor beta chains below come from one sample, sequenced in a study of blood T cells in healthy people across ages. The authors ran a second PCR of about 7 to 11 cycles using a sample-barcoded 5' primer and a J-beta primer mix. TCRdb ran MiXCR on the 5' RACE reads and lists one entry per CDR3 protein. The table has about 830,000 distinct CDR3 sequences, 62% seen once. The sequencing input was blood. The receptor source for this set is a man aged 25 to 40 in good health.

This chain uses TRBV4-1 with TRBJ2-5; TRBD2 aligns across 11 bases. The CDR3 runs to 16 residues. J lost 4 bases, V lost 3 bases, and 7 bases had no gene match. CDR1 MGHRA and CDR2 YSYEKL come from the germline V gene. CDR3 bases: TGCGCCAGCAGCCATCCGACTAGCGGGGTGGGAGAGACCCAGTACTTC. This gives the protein CASSHPTSGVGETQYF.

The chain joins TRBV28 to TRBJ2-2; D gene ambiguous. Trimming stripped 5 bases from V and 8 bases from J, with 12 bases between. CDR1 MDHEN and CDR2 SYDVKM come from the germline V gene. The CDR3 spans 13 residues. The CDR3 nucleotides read TGTGCCAGCAGTCCCCCGGCGGCAGGGGAGCTGTTTTTT. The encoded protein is CASSPPAAGELFF.

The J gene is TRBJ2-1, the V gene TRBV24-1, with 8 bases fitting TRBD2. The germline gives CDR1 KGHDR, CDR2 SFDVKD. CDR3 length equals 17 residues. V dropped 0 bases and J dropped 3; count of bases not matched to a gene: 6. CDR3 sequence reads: CATSDLERGTNYNEQFF. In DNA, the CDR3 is TGTGCCACCAGTGATTTGGAGCGGGGGACGAACTACAATGAGCAGTTCTTC.

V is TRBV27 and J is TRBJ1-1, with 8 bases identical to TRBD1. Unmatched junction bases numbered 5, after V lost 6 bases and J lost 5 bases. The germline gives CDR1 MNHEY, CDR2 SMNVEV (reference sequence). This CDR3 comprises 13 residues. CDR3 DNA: TGTGCCAGCAGCCAGGGGGCCCGAACTGAAGCTTTCTTT. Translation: CASSQGARTEAFF.

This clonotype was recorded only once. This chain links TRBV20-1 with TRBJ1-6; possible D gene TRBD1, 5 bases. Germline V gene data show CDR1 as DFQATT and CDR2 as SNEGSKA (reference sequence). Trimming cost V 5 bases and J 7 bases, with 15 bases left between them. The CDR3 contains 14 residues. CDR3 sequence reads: CSARSRVRNSPLHF. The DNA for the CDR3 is TGCAGTGCTCGATCCAGGGTCCGGAATTCACCCCTCCACTTT.

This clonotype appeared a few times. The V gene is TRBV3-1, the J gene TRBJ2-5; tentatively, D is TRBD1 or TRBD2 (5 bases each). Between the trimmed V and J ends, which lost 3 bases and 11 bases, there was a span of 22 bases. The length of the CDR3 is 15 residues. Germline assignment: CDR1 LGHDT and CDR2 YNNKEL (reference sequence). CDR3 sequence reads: CASSQTRGALGEQYF. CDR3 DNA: TGTGCCAGCAGCCAGACAAGGGGCGCGTTGGGAGAGCAGTACTTC.

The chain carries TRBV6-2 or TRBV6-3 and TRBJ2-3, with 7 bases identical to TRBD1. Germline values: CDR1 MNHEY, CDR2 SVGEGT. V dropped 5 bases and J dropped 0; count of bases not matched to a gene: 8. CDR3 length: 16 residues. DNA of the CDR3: TGTGCCAGCAGTCCAACAGGGGCGACTAGCACAGATACGCAGTATTTT. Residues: CASSPTGATSTDTQYF.

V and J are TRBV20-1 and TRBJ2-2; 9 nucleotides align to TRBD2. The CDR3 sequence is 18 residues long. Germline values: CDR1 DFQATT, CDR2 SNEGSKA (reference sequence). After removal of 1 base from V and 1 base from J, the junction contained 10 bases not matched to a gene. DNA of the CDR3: TGCAGTGCTAGAGGAGGCGGTAGCGGGGGTGGGAACACCGGGGAGCTGTTTTTT. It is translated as CSARGGGSGGGNTGELFF.

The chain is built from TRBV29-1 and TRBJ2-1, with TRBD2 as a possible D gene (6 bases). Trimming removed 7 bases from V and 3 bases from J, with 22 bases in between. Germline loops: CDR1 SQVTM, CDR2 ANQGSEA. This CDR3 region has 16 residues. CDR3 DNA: TGCAGCGGCCAGGAGGGAAGGGGCCGCATCTACAATGAGCAGTTCTTC. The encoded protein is CSGQEGRGRIYNEQFF.

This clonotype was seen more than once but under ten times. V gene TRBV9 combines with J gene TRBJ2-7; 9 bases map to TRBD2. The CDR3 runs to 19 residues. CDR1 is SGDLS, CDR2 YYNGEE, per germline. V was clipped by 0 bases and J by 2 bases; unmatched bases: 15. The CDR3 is CASSVEGDVLAGPTYEQYF. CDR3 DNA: TGTGCCAGCAGCGTAGAAGGGGATGTTCTAGCGGGGCCAACCTACGAGCAGTACTTC.

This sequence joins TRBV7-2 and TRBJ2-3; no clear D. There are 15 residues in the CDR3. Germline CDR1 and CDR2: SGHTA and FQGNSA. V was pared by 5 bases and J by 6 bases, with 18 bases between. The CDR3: CASSPPLLSTDTQYF. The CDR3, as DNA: TGTGCCAGCAGCCCCCCCCTCCTAAGTACTGATACGCAGTATTTT.

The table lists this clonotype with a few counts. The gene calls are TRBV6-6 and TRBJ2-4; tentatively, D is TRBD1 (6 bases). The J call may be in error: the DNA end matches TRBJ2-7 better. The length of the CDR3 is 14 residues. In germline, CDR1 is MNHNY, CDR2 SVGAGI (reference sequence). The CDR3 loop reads CASNERDTVYEQYF. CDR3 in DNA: TGTGCCAGCAACGAACGGGACACTGTCTACGAGCAGTACTTC.

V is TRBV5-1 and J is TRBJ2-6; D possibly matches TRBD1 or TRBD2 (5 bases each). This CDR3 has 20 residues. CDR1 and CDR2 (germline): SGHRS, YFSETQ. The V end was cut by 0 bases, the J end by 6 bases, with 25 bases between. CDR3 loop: CASSLEGSEGFALKANVLTF. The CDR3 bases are TGCGCCAGCAGCTTGGAGGGGTCAGAGGGGTTTGCTCTAAAGGCCAACGTCCTGACTTTC.

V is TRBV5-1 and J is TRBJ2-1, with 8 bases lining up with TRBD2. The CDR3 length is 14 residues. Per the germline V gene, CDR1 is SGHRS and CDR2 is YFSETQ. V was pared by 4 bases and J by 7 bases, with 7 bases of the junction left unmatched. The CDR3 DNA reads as TGCGCCAGCAGCGGGGGCGGGAGGAATAATGAGCAGTTCTTC. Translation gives CASSGGGRNNEQFF.

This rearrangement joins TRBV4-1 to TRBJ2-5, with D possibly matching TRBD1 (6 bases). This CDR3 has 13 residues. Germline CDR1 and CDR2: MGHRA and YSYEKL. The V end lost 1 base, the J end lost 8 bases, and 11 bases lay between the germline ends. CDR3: CASSQADSPTQYF. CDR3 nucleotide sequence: TGCGCCAGCAGCCAAGCGGACAGCCCCACCCAGTACTTC.

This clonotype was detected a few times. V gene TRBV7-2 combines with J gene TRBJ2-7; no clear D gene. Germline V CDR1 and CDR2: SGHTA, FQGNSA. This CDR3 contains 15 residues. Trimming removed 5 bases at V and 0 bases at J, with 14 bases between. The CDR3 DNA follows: TGTGCCAGCAGCCCCGAGACTGAACGCTCCTACGAGCAGTACTTC. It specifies CASSPETERSYEQYF.

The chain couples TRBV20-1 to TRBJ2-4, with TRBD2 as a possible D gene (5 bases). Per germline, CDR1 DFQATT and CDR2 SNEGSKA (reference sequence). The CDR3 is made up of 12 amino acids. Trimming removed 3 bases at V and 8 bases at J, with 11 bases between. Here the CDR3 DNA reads TGCAGTGCTAGGTCGCCGAGGGACATTCAGTACTTC. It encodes CSARSPRDIQYF.

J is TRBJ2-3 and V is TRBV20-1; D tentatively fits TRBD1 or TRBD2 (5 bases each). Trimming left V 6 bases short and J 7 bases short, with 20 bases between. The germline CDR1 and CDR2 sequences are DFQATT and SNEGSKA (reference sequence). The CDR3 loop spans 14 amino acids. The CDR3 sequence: CSAPGTTDLHTQYF. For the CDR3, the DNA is TGCAGTGCCCCCGGGACCACCGACCTACATACGCAGTATTTT.

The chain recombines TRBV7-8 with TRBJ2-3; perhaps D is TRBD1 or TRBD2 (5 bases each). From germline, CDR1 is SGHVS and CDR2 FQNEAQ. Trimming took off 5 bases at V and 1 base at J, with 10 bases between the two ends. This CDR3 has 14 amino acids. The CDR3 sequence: CASSHGTRTDTQYF. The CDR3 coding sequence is TGTGCCAGCAGCCACGGGACCCGCACAGATACGCAGTATTTT. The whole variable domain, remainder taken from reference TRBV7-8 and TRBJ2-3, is GAGVSQSPRYKVAKRGQDVALRCDPISGHVSLFWYQQALGQGPEFLTYFQNEAQLDKSGLPSDRFFAERPEGSVSTLKIQRTQQEDSAVYLCASSHGTRTDTQYFGPGTRLTVL.

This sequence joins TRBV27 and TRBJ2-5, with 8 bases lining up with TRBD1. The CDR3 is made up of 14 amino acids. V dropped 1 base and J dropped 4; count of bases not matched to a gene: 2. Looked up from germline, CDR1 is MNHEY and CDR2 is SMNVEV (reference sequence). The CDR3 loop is CASSLWQGAETQYF. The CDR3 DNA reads TGTGCCAGCAGTTTATGGCAGGGGGCAGAGACCCAGTACTTC.

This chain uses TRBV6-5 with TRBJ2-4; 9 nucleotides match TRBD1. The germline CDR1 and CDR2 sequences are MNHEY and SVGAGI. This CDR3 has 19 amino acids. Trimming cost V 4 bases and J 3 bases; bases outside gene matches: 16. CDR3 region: CASSFSRGQGNLGKNIQYF. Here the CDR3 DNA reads TGTGCCAGCAGTTTTTCCCGGGGACAGGGTAACCTGGGCAAAAACATTCAGTACTTC.

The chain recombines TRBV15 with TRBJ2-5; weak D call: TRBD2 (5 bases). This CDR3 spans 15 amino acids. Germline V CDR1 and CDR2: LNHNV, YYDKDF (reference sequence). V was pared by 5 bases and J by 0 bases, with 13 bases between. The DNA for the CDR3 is TGTGCCACCAGCGACACGGACTGGTACCAAGAGACCCAGTACTTC. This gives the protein CATSDTDWYQETQYF.

CDR3 in amino acids: CASSYSGTSGGPAYEQFF. Here the CDR3 DNA reads TGTGCCAGCAGTTACTCCGGGACTAGCGGGGGGCCGGCTTATGAGCAGTTCTTC. The chain uses TRBV6-2 or TRBV6-3 and TRBJ2-1, with 15 bases aligning to TRBD2. The germline CDR1 and CDR2 sequences are MNHEY and SVGEGT. The J segment lost 8 bases and the V segment lost 0 bases, leaving 8 bases of the junction unmatched. The length of the CDR3 is 18 residues.

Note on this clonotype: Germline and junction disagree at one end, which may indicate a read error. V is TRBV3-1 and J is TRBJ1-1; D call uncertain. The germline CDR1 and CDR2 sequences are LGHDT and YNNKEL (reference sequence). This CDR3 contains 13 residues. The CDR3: CASTQGRKTEAFF. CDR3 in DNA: TGTGCCAGCACCCAAGGGAGAAAGACTGAAGCTTTCTTT.